The rows below give T cell receptor beta chains drawn from one sample of a study of response to subunit inactivated influenza vaccine. TCRdb re-derived calls from the RT-PCR reads in MiXCR, one entry per CDR3 protein. The sample has some 850,000 distinct CDR3 sequences, less than 20% seen once. The sequences come from PBMCs from blood, collected around 5 days after vaccination. The receptors were sampled from a man aged 45-65 years who received an inactivated influenza vaccine. CDR3s leave out the opening cysteine and the closing phenylalanine or tryptophan. The order of the fields is J gene, V gene, D gene, CDR3 protein. A D gene is named only where the DNA matches it firmly.

TRBJ1-6 TRBV28 - ASSFLGGSPLH
TRBJ2-1 TRBV24-1 TRBD2 ATSGGGYNEQF
TRBJ2-4 TRBV25-1 TRBD1 ASSEFGTASNKNIQY
TRBJ2-1 TRBV20-1 TRBD2 SAEGLHSSYNEQF
TRBJ2-7 TRBV12-3/TRBV12-4 - ASSLRVGPSEQY
TRBJ2-1 TRBV19 TRBD2 ASRSSGGAGLIDEQF
TRBJ2-7 TRBV20-1 TRBD2 SATGEREFEQY
TRBJ2-3 TRBV29-1 TRBD2 STSGTSTLSTQY
TRBJ2-1 TRBV7-6 TRBD1 ASSSGQGSLNEQF
TRBJ2-7 TRBV14 - ASSQESRGTYEQY
TRBJ1-4 TRBV20-1 - SARVQGRWEKLF
TRBJ1-4 TRBV20-1 - SAFARGDEKLF
TRBJ2-5 TRBV12-3/TRBV12-4 - ASILPPGAETQY
TRBJ2-2 TRBV20-1 - SARVGHTGELF
TRBJ2-2 TRBV10-3 TRBD1 AISPGQGYTGELF
TRBJ2-2 TRBV7-2 - ASSSRQGQNTGELF
TRBJ1-1 TRBV20-1 - SARRQHTEAF
TRBJ2-5 TRBV9 - ASSPPGTDSPYQETQY